This TCR beta chain was profiled in a study of cytomegalovirus exposure and HLA in healthy donors. PCR involved 60 Vbeta and 13 Jbeta primers. Clones were read by immunoSEQ multiplex PCR, and TCRdb kept only the in-frame ones, dropping some. The profile covers about 120,000 clones, with 74% appearing a single time and more than 2% taken by the ten largest. From germline, CDR1 is LGHNA and CDR2 YNFKEQ. CDR3 size: 13 residues. Unrecorded for this donor was the CMV serostatus. The TCR comes from a human donor in good health. The source material was PBMCs. This chain uses TRBV4-2 with TRBJ2-5, with TRBD2 identical over 10 bases. The closer fit of TRBJ2-7 to the DNA end suggests the J call may be wrong. CDR3 coding DNA: TGTGCCAGCAGCGCACTAGCGGGGTTCGAGCAGTACTTC. Its protein product is CASSALAGFEQYF.